Shown below are 7 T cell receptor beta chains from a single sample sequenced in a study of T cell changes during pregnancy in multiple sclerosis. Here immunoSEQ multiplex PCR was the method, and the copy in TCRdb shows in-frame clones only, minus some. This sample has 68,000 or so clones, with about 89% found just once. Sequences were derived from peripheral blood, sampled in the second trimester of pregnancy. These receptors were obtained from a female donor with multiple sclerosis, enrolled in a pregnancy study.

V is TRBV5-6 and J is TRBJ1-2; 12 nucleotides match TRBD1. This CDR3 spans 16 amino acids. V lost 0 bases to trimming and J lost 4 bases; unmatched junction nucleotides: 4. CDR1 and CDR2 (germline): SGHDT, YYEEEE. CDR3 coding DNA: TGTGCCAGCAGCTTGGGGGGGACAGGGGGCCTCTATGGCTACACCTTC. Amino acid sequence: CASSLGGTGGLYGYTF.

In its sample, this clone was seen a few times. The chain combines TRBV6-5 with TRBJ1-2; possible D gene TRBD1, 6 bases. CDR1 is MNHEY, CDR2 SVGAGI, per germline. This CDR3 region has 13 residues. Deletions cut 6 bases from V and 6 bases from J, with 14 bases between. CDR3 region: CASRAAGGDGYTF. CDR3 bases: TGTGCCAGCAGGGCCGCGGGGGGCGATGGCTACACCTTC.

This chain connects TRBV7-8 to TRBJ1-1; maybe TRBD1 (6 bases). This CDR3 contains 16 residues. Trimming took off 3 bases at V and 1 base at J, with 15 bases between the two ends. Germline-derived CDR1 and CDR2 are SGHVS and FQNEAQ. CDR3 sequence: CASSFIRGGQNTEAFF. As DNA, the CDR3 is TGTGCCAGCAGCTTCATTAGGGGGGGACAGAACACTGAAGCTTTCTTT.

The chain combines TRBV7-3 with TRBJ1-2; perhaps TRBD1 as D (5 bases). CDR3 size: 13 residues. CDR1 and CDR2 from the germline V gene are SGHTA and FQGTGA. Trimming took off 2 bases at V and 7 bases at J, with 11 bases between the two ends. The DNA for the CDR3 is TGTGCCAGCAGCTTACTCAGGGTCAGTGGCTACACCTTC. Protein: CASSLLRVSGYTF.

The genes are TRBV19 and TRBJ2-7; 8 bases agree with TRBD2. Trimming took 6 bases from V and 5 from J; bases not matched to a gene: 3. The germline V gene has CDR1 LNHDA and CDR2 SQIVND (reference sequence). The CDR3 covers 12 residues. DNA of the CDR3: TGTGCCAGTAGGGGACTAGAAAACGAGCAGTACTTC. Translation gives CASRGLENEQYF.

The V and J genes are TRBV7-2 and TRBJ1-4; tentatively, D is TRBD1 (5 bases). This CDR3 comprises 15 residues. Looked up from germline, CDR1 is SGHTA and CDR2 is FQGNSA. Trimming pared 5 bases from V and 3 bases from J, leaving 13 bases between. This CDR3 reads CASSRLWGANEKLFF. The DNA for the CDR3 is TGTGCCAGCAGCAGGCTGTGGGGGGCTAATGAAAAACTGTTTTTT.

The rearrangement joins TRBV7-2 to TRBJ2-2; tentative D call: TRBD1 (6 bases). Trimming took 5 bases from V and 1 from J, leaving 11 bases between them. Germline V gene lookup returns CDR1 SGHTA and CDR2 FQGNSA. The CDR3 consists of 15 residues. CDR3 in DNA: TGTGCCAGCAGCGCCAGGGGTCTGAACACCGGGGAGCTGTTTTTT. Its translation: CASSARGLNTGELFF. Drawing the rest from reference TRBV7-2 and TRBJ2-2, the complete variable domain is GAGVSQSPSNKVTEKGKDVELRCDPISGHTALYWYRQSLGQGLEFLIYFQGNSAPDKSGLPSDRFSAERTGGSVSTLTIQRTQQEDSAVYLCASSARGLNTGELFFGEGSRLTVL.